These 11 T cell receptor beta chains were all obtained from the same sample, sequenced in a study of cytomegalovirus exposure and HLA in healthy donors. The PCR contained 60 Vbeta and 13 Jbeta primers. The data were produced by immunoSEQ multiplex PCR, yet TCRdb's version contains in-frame clones alone and is incomplete. The table has 55,000 to 80,000 clones, approximately 70% seen once. Sequencing used PBMCs. All receptors come from a man aged 40-50 years in good health and CMV-seropositive.

The gene calls are TRBV28 and TRBJ2-7; 9 bases are shared with TRBD1. Looked up from germline, CDR1 is MDHEN and CDR2 is SYDVKM. CDR3 length: 12 residues. The ends lost 6 bases at V and 6 bases at J; junction bases unmatched: 3. CDR3 amino acids: CASRLTGGEQYF. In nucleotides, the CDR3 is TGTGCCAGCAGACTGACAGGGGGCGAGCAGTACTTC. The full variable domain, its missing parts supplied by reference TRBV28 and TRBJ2-7, is DVKVTQSSRYLVKRTGEKVFLECVQDMDHENMFWYRQDPGLGLRLIYFSYDVKMKEKGDIPEGYSVSREKKERFSLILESASTNQTSMYLCASRLTGGEQYFGPGTRLTVT.

The chain recombines TRBV10-3 with TRBJ2-5, with a possible D match to TRBD2 (6 bases). This CDR3 comprises 14 residues. Looked up from germline, CDR1 is ENHRY and CDR2 is SYGVKD. V was shortened by 4 bases and J by 1 base, with 10 bases between the two germline ends. CDR3 amino acids: CAISVGGVQETQYF. The CDR3 DNA is TGTGCCATCAGTGTCGGCGGGGTCCAAGAGACCCAGTACTTC.

The rearrangement uses TRBV28 and TRBJ1-5; maybe TRBD1 (5 bases). V lost 7 bases and J lost 1, with 23 bases in between. The CDR3 length is 18 residues. The germline V gene encodes CDR1 MDHEN and CDR2 SYDVKM. The CDR3 DNA sequence: TGTGCCAGCATGACCCGGGGGGGATATATTATGAGCAATCAGCCCCAGCATTTT. This sequence encodes CASMTRGGYIMSNQPQHF.

The rearrangement uses TRBV14 and TRBJ2-7; no clear D. V dropped 7 bases and J dropped 4 bases, with 5 bases sitting between them. The germline gives CDR1 SGHDN, CDR2 FVKESK. This CDR3 contains 10 residues. The CDR3 reads CASILYEQYF. CDR3 in DNA: TGTGCCAGCATCCTATACGAGCAGTACTTC.

This rearrangement joins TRBV11-2 to TRBJ1-2; 7 bases are a match to TRBD1. J was trimmed by 5 bases and V by 5 bases; bases with no gene match: 8. The CDR3 runs to 14 residues. CDR1 is SGHAT, CDR2 FQNNGV, per germline. CDR3 in amino acids: CASSQGPGGYGYTF. CDR3 bases: TGTGCCAGCAGCCAGGGGCCAGGGGGATATGGCTACACCTTC. The full variable domain, with the rest looked up from reference TRBV11-2 and TRBJ1-2, is EAGVAQSPRYKIIEKRQSVAFWCNPISGHATLYWYQQILGQGPKLLIQFQNNGVVDDSQLPKDRFSAERLKGVDSTLKIQPAKLEDSAVYLCASSQGPGGYGYTFGSGTRLTVV.

The genes are TRBV27 and TRBJ2-7; D uncertain. Germline CDR1 reads MNHEY; CDR2 reads SMNVEV (reference sequence). V lost 0 bases and J lost 5, with 17 bases in between. This CDR3 region has 16 residues. CDR3 amino acids: CASSLSVRVAHHEQYF. DNA for the CDR3: TGTGCCAGCAGTTTATCAGTGCGCGTAGCCCACCACGAGCAGTACTTC.

As concerns this clone: This CDR3 is missing its conserved last phenylalanine or tryptophan, likely due to a read error. V usage is TRBV7-8 and J usage is TRBJ1-2, with a possible D match to TRBD1 (6 bases). The CDR3 sequence is 16 residues long. The germline gives CDR1 SGHVS, CDR2 FQNEAQ. Trimming stripped 0 bases from V and 6 bases from J, with 17 bases between. The DNA for the CDR3 is TGTGCCAGCAGCTTAGCCGTCTGGGGGCCTATGGATGGCTACACCGTC. It encodes CASSLAVWGPMDGYTV.

The V call is TRBV12-5, the J call TRBJ2-2; D gene uncertain. There are 13 residues in the CDR3. Germline V gene sequence: CDR1 LGHNT, CDR2 FRNRAP. V was clipped by 3 bases and J by 5 bases, with 7 bases between them. CDR3 sequence (DNA): TGTGCTAGTGGTTTCCAAGCTACCGGGGAGCTGTTTTTT. This codes for CASGFQATGELFF.

The V and J genes are TRBV5-1 and TRBJ2-5; D not resolved. The J call may be incorrect, as the DNA end agrees better with TRBJ2-7. The germline CDR1 and CDR2 sequences are SGHRS and YFSETQ. CDR3 size: 13 residues. The CDR3 DNA follows: TGCGCCAGCAGCTCCGAGCCTACCTACGAGCAGTACTTC. Translated, it gives CASSSEPTYEQYF.

This clone was observed once. The genes are TRBV2 and TRBJ2-6, with D uncertain. Trimming took off 1 base at V and 4 bases at J, with 8 bases between the two ends. CDR3 length: 15 amino acids. The V gene's germline CDR1 is SNHLY and CDR2 FYNNEI. The CDR3 is CASSEDAVGANVLTF. The CDR3 bases are TGTGCCAGCAGTGAAGACGCGGTAGGGGCCAACGTCCTGACTTTC.

The chain joins TRBV19 to TRBJ1-1; 9 nucleotides align to TRBD1. Trimming cost V 4 bases and J 0 bases; bases outside gene matches: 3. The CDR3 has 15 amino acids. Per the germline V gene, CDR1 is LNHDA and CDR2 is SQIVND (reference sequence). CDR3 nucleotides: TGTGCCAGTAGTACTACAGGGGGCATGAACACTGAAGCTTTCTTT. It is translated as CASSTTGGMNTEAFF.